This T cell receptor beta chain was found in a study of patients and donors after allogeneic stem cell transplantation. The ends lost 8 bases at V and 3 bases at J; junction bases unmatched: 10. Germline V gene lookup returns CDR1 LNHDA and CDR2 SQIVND (reference sequence). This CDR3 is built from 15 residues. TCRdb re-derived calls from the RT-PCR reads in MiXCR, one entry per CDR3 protein. The profile shows fewer than 250,000 distinct CDR3 sequences, roughly 15% of them singletons. In its sample, this clonotype was seen a few times. The chain employs TRBV19 and TRBJ2-3, with 8 bases that match TRBD2. The sample was blood, either unsorted or a sorted T cell fraction (not recorded which). The clonotype comes from a human donor who was either an allogeneic HSCT recipient or a stem cell or donor lymphocyte infusion donor (not recorded which). It is not recorded whose cells these are; they may come from a transplant donor. CDR3 DNA sequence: TGTGCCAGTGGAGCGGGGGCAGTAGAAACAGATACGCAGTATTTT. This sequence encodes CASGAGAVETDTQYF.